This T cell receptor (beta chain) came from a study of persistence of HIV-infected CD4 T cells (dated by TCRdb to between 2020 and 2021). For the wider study: The median time the participants had spent on suppressive ART was eight to nine years. Peripheral blood samples of up to roughly 200 mL were obtained at multiple time points, with the exception of a couple of participants, for whom leukapheresis was performed at a single time point. Anti-CD3/anti-CD28 stimulation activated a higher proportion of cells, with a lower memory fraction, than antigen stimulation. The study isolated CMV- and HIV-1 Gag-responding CD4+ T cells from ART-treated individuals to examine antigen-driven clonal expansion of HIV-1-infected cells. Proviral sequencing was used to assess clonality among infected cells, whereas TCRbeta sequencing gauged the clonality of all cells within each sorted population. For the TCR cluster analysis across participants, about 8 participants were included for CMV and more than five participants for Gag.

Remarks on this clone: Its recognized antigen is unknown. The input lacks base qualities; no much larger clone sits a single base away.

General conclusions and limits of the study: Antigen-responding cells were enriched for degenerate expanded CDR3beta sequences, which suggests convergent selection of CD4+ responses to CMV and Gag. Within the same sorted populations, TCR oligoclonality correlated with proviral oligoclonality. TCRbeta richness in CMV- and Gag-responding cells was significantly lower than in anti-CD3/anti-CD28-responding cells; CMV-responding cells had higher oligoclonality than CD3/CD28-stimulated and Gag-responding cells. Bulk TCR analyses could not be limited to the rare CMV-responding cells that actually contained HIV-1 proviruses. Few individuals were included in the study, and only a limited range of antigens was tested.

This specimen's treatment or condition label, per the study, means: suppressive antiretroviral therapy. As a nonspecific positive control representing the CD4+ T cell repertoire, the cells were stimulated with anti-CD3/anti-CD28 magnetic beads. CD4+ T cells that responded were sorted based on upregulation of both CD40 ligand and CD69. HIV-1-infected adults in whom suppressive ART had been started during chronic infection were enrolled as participants. Plasma HIV-1 RNA had been undetectable (below 50 copies/mL) in participants for at least 4 years. To be included, participants needed a CD4+ T cell count above 400 cells/uL and a positive CMV serology. Before stimulation, PBMCs were isolated using density centrifugation and then depleted of CD8+ T cells. CD8-depleted PBMCs were stimulated for 15 to 20 hours with anti-CD28/CD49d costimulation, CD40-blocking antibody and enfuvirtide to prevent new infections. Cell sorting was done on a Beckman Coulter MoFlo Legacy or XDP sorter, and dead cells were excluded with propidium iodide. Genomic DNA was extracted with the QIAamp DNA Mini Kit for samples above one million cells, otherwise with the Quick-DNA Microprep Kit.

CDR1 and CDR2 (SGDLS, YYNGEE) derive from the germline V gene. The trim is 0 bases for V and 1 base for J, with a gap of 11 bases between the germline ends. Measured from the cysteine to the phenylalanine, the CDR3 is 15 residues long. The DNA shown is the 45-base CDR3, in frame from base 1. The immunoSEQ hsTCRB assay version 4 in survey mode was used to sequence TCRbeta repertoires from genomic DNA. Genomic DNA was diluted to around 9.4 ng/uL, and up to 1 ug per sample was used for TCRbeta sequencing. Regarding the original processing steps: TCRbeta data were analyzed in ImmunoSeq Analyzer 3.0, with diversity computed on productive nucleotide rearrangements. Using the Immunarch R package, the improved Chao index served to estimate lower-bound TCR diversity and the Gini coefficient served to estimate clonality. When different nucleotide rearrangements encoded the same CDR3beta amino acid sequence, each rearrangement was treated as a distinct clonotype. Differential abundance analysis identified TCRbeta sequences significantly enriched in antigen-responding cells relative to anti-CD3/anti-CD28-activated cells. GLIPH2 grouped TCRs by predicted peptide-MHC specificity, both within each participant and across combined participant data sets. Here the immuneACCESS table is served through TCRdb, limited to in-frame sequences with V and J called. Missing clones are a known gap in these copies; in checked studies unresolved V genes cover under half, and the rest lacks a known reason. The V and J calls and clone size are taken from that table; D and trimming were inferred from the DNA. For this sample the table gives roughly 41,000 clones, of which approximately 86% were detected only once. The top ten clonotypes cover 1.3% of the sample.

The TCR was taken from an adult man with HIV who was CMV-seropositive. Here the sequenced sample was CD4+ T cells sorted from PBMCs after roughly 19-hour stimulation, taken from a patient who received antiretroviral therapy. The sample's cell subset or site, from its label and the paper: CD40L+CD69+ CD4 T cells responding to anti-CD3/anti-CD28 beads, representing the overall repertoire. This receptor chain uses TRBV9 and TRBJ2-7; confidence is insufficient to name the D gene. The nucleotide sequence reads TGTGCCAGCAGCGTAGAAGGGTCCCTATCCTACGAGCAGTACTTC. The encoded protein is CASSVEGSLSYEQYF.